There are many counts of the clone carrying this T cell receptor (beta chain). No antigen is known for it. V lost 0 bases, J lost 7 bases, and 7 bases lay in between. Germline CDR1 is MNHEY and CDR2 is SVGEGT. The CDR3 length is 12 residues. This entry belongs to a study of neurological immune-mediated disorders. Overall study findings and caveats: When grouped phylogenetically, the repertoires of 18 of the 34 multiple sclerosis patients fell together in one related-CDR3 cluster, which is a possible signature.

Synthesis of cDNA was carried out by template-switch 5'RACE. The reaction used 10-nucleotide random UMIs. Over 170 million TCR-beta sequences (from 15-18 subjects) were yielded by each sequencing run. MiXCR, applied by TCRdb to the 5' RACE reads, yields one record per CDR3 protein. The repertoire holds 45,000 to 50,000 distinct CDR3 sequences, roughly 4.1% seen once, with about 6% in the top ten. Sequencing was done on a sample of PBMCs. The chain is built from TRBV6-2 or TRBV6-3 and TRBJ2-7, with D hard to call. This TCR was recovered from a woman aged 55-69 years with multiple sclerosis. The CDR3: CASSYSSREQYF. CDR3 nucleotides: TGTGCCAGCAGTTACTCGAGTCGGGAGCAGTACTTC.